This T cell receptor beta chain was sequenced for a study of T cell responses to AZD1222 COVID-19 vaccine. Regarding the study as a whole: Nearly half of spike-specific TCRs reportedly target unmutated variant regions. Only six individuals given AZD1222 were seropositive at baseline.

As for this clone: Its antigen is unknown.

Clones were read by immunoSEQ multiplex PCR, and TCRdb kept only the in-frame ones, dropping some. The data show 200,000 to 250,000 clones, about 92% seen once. Trimming shortened V by 5 bases and J by 4 bases, and 11 bases separated the two germline ends. Germline CDR1 reads MNHEY; CDR2 reads SVGAGI. This CDR3 contains 13 residues. The sequencing used peripheral blood, collected on day 0 of MenACWY control vaccination. The rearrangement joins TRBV6-5 to TRBJ1-1, with a tentative D call TRBD1 (5 bases). The source is an adult in good health. CDR3 in DNA: TGTGCCAGCAGTACACAGGAGGTCACTGAAGCTTTCTTT. Protein: CASSTQEVTEAFF.